Below, 31 T cell receptor beta chains from the same sample are listed, as sequenced in a study of cytomegalovirus exposure and HLA in healthy donors. This PCR relied on a set of 60 Vbeta primers and 13 Jbeta primers. Generated by immunoSEQ multiplex PCR, the TCRdb table keeps only in-frame clones and is missing some. The sample records some 28,000 clones, roughly 60% being singletons. Sequencing input: PBMCs. Receptor source: a male donor in good health and CMV-seropositive.

This chain links TRBV7-6 with TRBJ1-2; TRBD1 agrees at 10 bases. The CDR3 runs 15 residues. The germline V gene has CDR1 SGHVS and CDR2 FNYEAQ. The ends lost 7 bases at V and 7 bases at J; junction bases unmatched: 12. Here the CDR3 DNA reads TGTGCCAGCACCCACAGAGGGACAGGGGCTCGTGGCTACACCTTC. Translating gives CASTHRGTGARGYTF.

This sequence joins TRBV19 and TRBJ2-5, with a weak D call TRBD1 (6 bases). CDR1 is LNHDA and CDR2 is SQIVND in the germline V gene (reference sequence). V was cut by 5 bases and J by 5 bases, with 15 bases left in between. This CDR3 has 14 amino acids. The CDR3 DNA reads TGTGCCAGTAGTTCAGGGGCCAGGAAGGAGACCCAGTACTTC. It is translated as CASSSGARKETQYF.

The sample holds one count of this clone. J is TRBJ1-4 and V is TRBV28; D possibly corresponds to TRBD1 (5 bases). From germline, CDR1 is MDHEN and CDR2 SYDVKM. V was pared by 2 bases and J by 10 bases, with 14 bases between. The CDR3 has 14 residues. CDR3 nucleotide sequence: TGTGCCAGCAGTTTAGTGGCAGGGCACGGAAAACTGTTTTTT. This gives the protein CASSLVAGHGKLFF. The full variable domain, rest sourced from reference TRBV28 and TRBJ1-4, is DVKVTQSSRYLVKRTGEKVFLECVQDMDHENMFWYRQDPGLGLRLIYFSYDVKMKEKGDIPEGYSVSREKKERFSLILESASTNQTSMYLCASSLVAGHGKLFFGSGTQLSVL.

V and J are TRBV27 and TRBJ2-7, with 7 bases aligning to TRBD2. Germline trimming cut 6 bases from V and 6 bases from J; bases unmatched to any gene: 11. Germline V gives CDR1 MNHEY, CDR2 SMNVEV (reference sequence). CDR3 length equals 14 residues. The CDR3 DNA reads as TGTGCCAGCAGGTTCCTCGGGACTACGGGCGAGCAGTACTTC. It encodes CASRFLGTTGEQYF.

The chain has TRBV10-3 and TRBJ1-2, with a tentative D call TRBD1 (6 bases). Trimming removed 4 bases at V and 4 bases at J, with 7 bases between. CDR3 length: 12 amino acids. Germline V gene sequence: CDR1 ENHRY, CDR2 SYGVKD. The CDR3 is CAISGTVYGYTF. As DNA, the CDR3 is TGTGCCATCAGTGGGACAGTCTATGGCTACACCTTC.

The V call is TRBV4-1, the J call TRBJ1-2, with a tentative D call TRBD1 (5 bases). V lost 0 bases to trimming and J lost 8 bases, with 13 bases between them. The CDR3 sequence is 14 residues long. The germline V gene encodes CDR1 MGHRA and CDR2 YSYEKL. CDR3 nucleotide sequence: TGCGCCAGCAGCCAAGAAGGAGGGGAAGAAGGCTACACCTTC. Amino acids: CASSQEGGEEGYTF.

This clone was recorded a few times. This chain connects TRBV19 to TRBJ1-2, with a tentative D call TRBD1 (5 bases). Trimming left V 6 bases short and J 3 bases short, with 14 bases between. The CDR3 loop spans 14 amino acids. Germline V CDR1 and CDR2: LNHDA, SQIVND (reference sequence). The CDR3, as DNA: TGTGCCAGTAGAGACTTGACAGAAGACTATGGCTACACCTTC. Protein sequence: CASRDLTEDYGYTF.

The chain couples TRBV7-6 to TRBJ2-2; tentative D call: TRBD2 (5 bases). This CDR3 spans 14 amino acids. The V end lost 1 base, the J end lost 6 bases, and 9 bases lay between the germline ends. Germline values: CDR1 SGHVS, CDR2 FNYEAQ. The CDR3 sequence: CASSLGVGAGELFF. The CDR3 nucleotides are TGTGCCAGCAGCTTAGGGGTGGGAGCCGGGGAGCTGTTTTTT.

The rearrangement uses TRBV9 and TRBJ2-5; TRBD2 matches 14 bases. Germline CDR1 reads SGDLS; CDR2 reads YYNGEE. The CDR3 is made up of 16 amino acids. With V trimmed by 4 bases and J by 5 bases, 7 bases remained unmatched. The CDR3 nucleotides read TGTGCCAGCAGCCCGGGACTAGCGGGGGCGATGGAGACCCAGTACTTC. As protein: CASSPGLAGAMETQYF.

This clone was seen a few times. This rearrangement joins TRBV28 to TRBJ2-7, with a possible D match to TRBD2 (6 bases). The CDR3 is 17 amino acids. In germline, CDR1 is MDHEN, CDR2 SYDVKM. The V end was cut by 3 bases, the J end by 2 bases, with 20 bases between. The CDR3 here is CASSFPLAGTGTYEQYF. The CDR3, as DNA: TGTGCCAGCAGTTTCCCGCTAGCCGGGACTGGGACCTACGAGCAGTACTTC.

The rearrangement joins TRBV11-3 to TRBJ1-1; perhaps TRBD1 as D (6 bases). The CDR3 runs to 15 residues. With 4 bases removed from V and 0 bases from J, the gap between germline ends came to 12 bases. CDR1 and CDR2 from the germline V gene are SGHNT and YENEEA. The chain's CDR3 is CASSSRDTVNTEAFF. CDR3 DNA: TGTGCCAGCAGCTCCCGGGACACTGTGAACACTGAAGCTTTCTTT.

This sequence joins TRBV6-1 and TRBJ2-3, with TRBD2 matching 7 bases. There are 15 residues in the CDR3. V lost 6 bases and J lost 3; bases outside the gene matches: 9. Germline V gene lookup returns CDR1 MNHNS and CDR2 SASEGT. The CDR3 sequence is CASRVLAGVTDTQYF. DNA for the CDR3: TGTGCCAGCAGGGTTCTCGCGGGAGTTACAGATACGCAGTATTTT.

V is TRBV6-5 and J is TRBJ2-7, with D possibly matching TRBD1 (5 bases). The CDR3 spans 14 residues. The V end lost 6 bases, the J end lost 0 bases, and 12 bases lay between the germline ends. The germline V gene encodes CDR1 MNHEY and CDR2 SVGAGI. The CDR3 nucleotides read TGTGCCAGCAGACCACACAGGAACTCCTACGAGCAGTACTTC. Protein sequence: CASRPHRNSYEQYF.

The chain couples TRBV5-4 to TRBJ2-3; 10 nucleotides align to TRBD2. Per the germline V gene, CDR1 is SGHNT and CDR2 is YYREEE (reference sequence). The CDR3 extends over 16 amino acids. The V gene end was trimmed by 5 bases and the J gene end by 2 bases; junction bases not matched to a gene: 8. The CDR3 sequence: CASSRRLAGITDTQYF. As DNA, the CDR3 is TGTGCCAGCAGTCGTAGACTAGCGGGTATCACAGATACGCAGTATTTT.

This clone was seen a handful of times. V and J are TRBV11-3 and TRBJ2-7; TRBD1 is a possible D gene (7 bases). This CDR3 comprises 12 residues. Germline values: CDR1 SGHNT, CDR2 YENEEA. V lost 6 bases, J lost 4 bases, and 10 bases lay in between. The CDR3 region has the DNA TGTGCCAGCAGGCGGGACAGTTACGAGCAGTACTTC. Translating gives CASRRDSYEQYF.

The V gene is TRBV7-2, the J gene TRBJ2-1, with TRBD2 identical over 9 bases. The CDR3 has 15 amino acids. Germline trimming cut 8 bases from V and 10 bases from J; bases unmatched to any gene: 15. CDR1 is SGHTA and CDR2 is FQGNSA in the germline V gene. The CDR3 is CASLGGGLASGEQFF. Here the CDR3 DNA reads TGTGCCAGCCTCGGTGGGGGACTAGCTAGCGGAGAGCAGTTCTTC.

As to this clone: A read error may produce the germline difference seen at one junction end. The CDR3 bases are TGTGCCAGCAGCTTAGTAACAGGCCTGAAAACTGAAGCTTTCTTT. Its translation: CASSLVTGLKTEAFF. This chain connects TRBV7-9 to TRBJ1-1; D is possibly TRBD1 (5 bases). The CDR3 has 15 residues. Germline V gene data show CDR1 as SEHNR and CDR2 as FQNEAQ (reference sequence).

The chain combines TRBV5-6 with TRBJ1-2; 8 bases are shared with TRBD1. V trimming: 1 base; J trimming: 5 bases; junction bases outside the gene matches: 13. This CDR3 contains 17 residues. Germline-derived CDR1 and CDR2 are SGHDT and YYEEEE. The chain's CDR3 is CASSLYGQGHIEYGYTF. In nucleotides, the CDR3 is TGTGCCAGCAGCTTGTACGGACAGGGACACATCGAGTATGGCTACACCTTC.

The chain has TRBV5-1 and TRBJ2-3; D remains unclear. Trimming took off 1 base at V and 3 bases at J, with 18 bases between the two ends. The CDR3 consists of 17 residues. Germline V lookup: CDR1 SGHRS, CDR2 YFSETQ. The CDR3: CASSLMVSTLPTDTQYF. For the CDR3, the DNA is TGCGCCAGCAGCTTGATGGTCTCTACCCTTCCTACAGATACGCAGTATTTT. The variable domain in full, with the rest retrieved from reference TRBV5-1 and TRBJ2-3, is KAGVTQTPRYLIKTRGQQVTLSCSPISGHRSVSWYQQTPGQGLQFLFEYFSETQRNKGNFPGRFSGRQFSNSRSEMNVSTLELGDSALYLCASSLMVSTLPTDTQYFGPGTRLTVL.

The V gene is TRBV14, the J gene TRBJ2-3, with 8 bases lining up with TRBD2. Losses at the gene ends were 5 bases for V and 0 bases for J; bases not matched to a gene: 7. Germline CDR1 SGHDN, CDR2 FVKESK. The CDR3 is 16 residues long. The CDR3 nucleotides read TGTGCCAGCAGCTTCAGCGGGGGCGGGAGCACAGATACGCAGTATTTT. Its protein is CASSFSGGGSTDTQYF. Variable domain in full (rest from reference TRBV14 and TRBJ2-3): EAGVTQFPSHSVIEKGQTVTLRCDPISGHDNLYWYRRVMGKEIKFLLHFVKESKQDESGMPNNRFLAERTGGTYSTLKVQPAELEDSGVYFCASSFSGGGSTDTQYFGPGTRLTVL.

This rearrangement joins TRBV30 to TRBJ2-4, with a weak D call TRBD2 (7 bases). Germline values: CDR1 GTSNPN, CDR2 SVGIG (reference sequence). V dropped 3 bases and J dropped 5 bases, with 14 bases sitting between them. The CDR3 contains 14 residues. CDR3 amino acids: CAWRRGGVQNIQYF. DNA for the CDR3: TGTGCCTGGAGGAGGGGGGGGGTGCAAAACATTCAGTACTTC.

This clone has a single count. The V and J genes are TRBV6-5 and TRBJ1-1, with D uncertain. Trimming shortened V by 5 bases and J by 3 bases, and 7 bases separated the two germline ends. This CDR3 is 12 amino acids long. Germline values: CDR1 MNHEY, CDR2 SVGAGI. CDR3 sequence reads: CASSTQDTEAFF. Here the CDR3 DNA reads TGTGCCAGCAGTACCCAGGACACTGAAGCTTTCTTT.

By share of the sample, this clone is medium-sized. The chain is built from TRBV2 and TRBJ1-1; no clear D. Trimming shortened V by 5 bases and J by 8 bases, and 15 bases separated the two germline ends. CDR3 length: 13 amino acids. The germline V gene encodes CDR1 SNHLY and CDR2 FYNNEI. In nucleotides, the CDR3 is TGTGCCAGCAGTTGGGAGGACGCCTTCGAAGCTTTCTTT. This encodes CASSWEDAFEAFF.

This clone was counted between two and nine times. This rearrangement joins TRBV2 to TRBJ2-5; 7 bases align to TRBD1. The J call is doubtful: the DNA matches TRBJ2-7 better. Germline CDR1 and CDR2: SNHLY and FYNNEI. The CDR3 sequence is 13 residues long. DNA of the CDR3: TGTGCCAGCAGTGAATGGGACAGACGCGAGCAGTACTTC. The encoded protein is CASSEWDRREQYF.

This clone was counted between two and nine times. The genes are TRBV10-3 and TRBJ1-1, with 10 bases identical to TRBD1. This CDR3 has 15 residues. The V gene's germline CDR1 is ENHRY and CDR2 SYGVKD. V was clipped by 6 bases and J by 6 bases; unmatched bases: 10. The CDR3 DNA sequence: TGTGCCATCAGACCGGGACAGGGGTACCTGGCTGAAGCTTTCTTT. This gives the protein CAIRPGQGYLAEAFF.

Ten or more counts support this clone. The rearrangement joins TRBV5-1 to TRBJ1-3; a possible D gene is TRBD1 (6 bases). The CDR3 contains 16 residues. V lost 4 bases and J 0 bases, leaving 14 bases between the germline ends. Germline CDR1 SGHRS, CDR2 YFSETQ. CDR3 region: CASSPLTGSSGNTIYF. The CDR3 bases are TGCGCCAGCAGCCCTCTAACAGGGAGCTCTGGAAACACCATATATTTT. The variable domain in full, with the rest retrieved from reference TRBV5-1 and TRBJ1-3, is KAGVTQTPRYLIKTRGQQVTLSCSPISGHRSVSWYQQTPGQGLQFLFEYFSETQRNKGNFPGRFSGRQFSNSRSEMNVSTLELGDSALYLCASSPLTGSSGNTIYFGEGSWLTVV.

This rearrangement joins TRBV5-3 to TRBJ2-3; 9 bases map to TRBD2. TRBV5-3 is an open reading frame, and its role is uncertain. The trim removed 4 bases at V and 6 bases at J, leaving 15 bases unmatched. The CDR3 runs 17 residues. The CDR3 region has the DNA TGTGCCAGAAGCGGCCCAGGGACTAGCTCATCCCCCGATACGCAGTATTTT. Amino acids: CARSGPGTSSSPDTQYF.

The CDR3 DNA sequence: TGTGCCAGCAGCTTAGGACACCCAGGGAGGGGAACTGAAGCTTTCTTT. Its translation is CASSLGHPGRGTEAFF. The chain uses TRBV7-9 and TRBJ1-1; D is possibly TRBD1 (5 bases). Trimming left V 1 base short and J 5 bases short, with 17 bases between. Germline CDR1 is SEHNR and CDR2 is FQNEAQ (reference sequence). This CDR3 has 16 residues.

This rearrangement joins TRBV5-6 to TRBJ2-5, with 9 nucleotides matching TRBD1. The germline CDR1 and CDR2 sequences are SGHDT and YYEEEE. V shed 1 base, J shed 5 bases, and the junction held 6 bases outside the gene matches. The CDR3 is 15 residues long. The CDR3 DNA reads as TGTGCCAGCAGCTTGCTACGACAGGGGGTTGAGACCCAGTACTTC. As protein: CASSLLRQGVETQYF.

The V call is TRBV2, the J call TRBJ2-2, with 7 positions matching TRBD1. Germline assignment: CDR1 SNHLY and CDR2 FYNNEI. Trimming took 6 bases from V and 3 from J; bases not matched to a gene: 7. The CDR3 is 15 amino acids. The chain's CDR3 is CASRVAGGYTGELFF. The CDR3 DNA reads TGTGCCAGCAGGGTAGCAGGGGGATACACCGGGGAGCTGTTTTTT.

This rearrangement joins TRBV29-1 to TRBJ2-2; TRBD2 matches 14 bases. This CDR3 is 14 amino acids long. Germline V lookup: CDR1 SQVTM, CDR2 ANQGSEA. V was pared by 7 bases and J by 7 bases, with 5 bases of the junction left unmatched. The CDR3 here is CSGMGTSGGGELFF. The CDR3 coding sequence is TGCAGCGGGATGGGGACTAGCGGGGGCGGGGAGCTGTTTTTT.